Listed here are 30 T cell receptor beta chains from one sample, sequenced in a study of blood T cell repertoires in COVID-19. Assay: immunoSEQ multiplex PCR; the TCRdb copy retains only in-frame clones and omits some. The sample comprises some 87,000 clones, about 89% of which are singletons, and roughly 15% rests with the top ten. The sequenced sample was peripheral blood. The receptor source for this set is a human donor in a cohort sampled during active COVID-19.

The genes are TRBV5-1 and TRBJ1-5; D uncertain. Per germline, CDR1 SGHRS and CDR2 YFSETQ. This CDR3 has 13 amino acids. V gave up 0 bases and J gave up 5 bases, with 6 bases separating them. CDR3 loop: CASSLAGYQPQHF. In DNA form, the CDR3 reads TGCGCCAGCAGCTTGGCCGGGTATCAGCCCCAGCATTTT.

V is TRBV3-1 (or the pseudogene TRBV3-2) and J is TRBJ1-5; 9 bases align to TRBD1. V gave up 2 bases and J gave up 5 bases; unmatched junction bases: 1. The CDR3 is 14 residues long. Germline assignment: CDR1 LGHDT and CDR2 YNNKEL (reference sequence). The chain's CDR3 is CASSQRQGDQPQHF. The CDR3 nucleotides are TGTGCCAGCAGCCAAAGACAGGGGGATCAGCCCCAGCATTTT.

CDR3 in amino acids: CASSPGQAGTYGYTF. CDR3 coding DNA: TGTGCCAGCAGTCCCGGACAGGCCGGTACCTATGGCTACACCTTC. The chain has TRBV6-2 or TRBV6-3 and TRBJ1-2; TRBD1 aligns across 7 bases. After removal of 5 bases from V and 4 bases from J, the junction contained 10 bases not matched to a gene. The CDR3 spans 15 residues. Germline V gene sequence: CDR1 MNHEY, CDR2 SVGEGT.

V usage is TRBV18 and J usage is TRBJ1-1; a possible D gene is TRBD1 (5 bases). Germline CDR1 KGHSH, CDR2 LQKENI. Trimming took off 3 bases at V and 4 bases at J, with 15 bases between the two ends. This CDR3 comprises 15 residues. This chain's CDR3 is CASSPVGAQSTEAFF. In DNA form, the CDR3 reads TGTGCCAGCTCACCCGTAGGGGCCCAGAGCACTGAAGCTTTCTTT.

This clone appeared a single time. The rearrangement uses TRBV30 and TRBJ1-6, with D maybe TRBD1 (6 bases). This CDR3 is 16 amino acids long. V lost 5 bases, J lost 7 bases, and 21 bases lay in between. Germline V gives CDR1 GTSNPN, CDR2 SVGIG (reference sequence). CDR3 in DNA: TGTGCCTGGGCCAGACCCCAGGGGTTAGGGAATTCACCCCTCCACTTT. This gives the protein CAWARPQGLGNSPLHF.

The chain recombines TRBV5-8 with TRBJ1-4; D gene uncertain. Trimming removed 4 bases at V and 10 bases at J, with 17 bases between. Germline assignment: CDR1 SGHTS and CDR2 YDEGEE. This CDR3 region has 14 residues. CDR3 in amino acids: CASSHGGRRGKLFF. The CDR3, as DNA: TGTGCCAGCAGCCATGGCGGGAGGCGAGGAAAACTGTTTTTT. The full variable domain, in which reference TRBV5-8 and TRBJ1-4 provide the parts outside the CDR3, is EAGVTQSPTHLIKTRGQQATLRCSPISGHTSVYWYQQALGLGLQFLLWYDEGEERNRGNFPPRFSGRQFPNYSSELNVNALELEDSALYLCASSHGGRRGKLFFGSGTQLSVL.

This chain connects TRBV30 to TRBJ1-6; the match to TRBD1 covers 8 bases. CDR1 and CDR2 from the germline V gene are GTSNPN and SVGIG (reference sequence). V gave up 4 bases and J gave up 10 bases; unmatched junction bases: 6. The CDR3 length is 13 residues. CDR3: CAWNPTGASPLHF. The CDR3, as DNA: TGTGCCTGGAACCCGACAGGGGCCTCACCCCTCCACTTT.

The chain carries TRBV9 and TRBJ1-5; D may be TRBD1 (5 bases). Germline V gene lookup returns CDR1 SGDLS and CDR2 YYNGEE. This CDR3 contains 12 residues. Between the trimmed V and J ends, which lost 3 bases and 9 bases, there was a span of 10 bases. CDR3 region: CASSAAGGPQHF. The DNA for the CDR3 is TGTGCCAGCAGCGCCGCGGGGGGGCCCCAGCATTTT. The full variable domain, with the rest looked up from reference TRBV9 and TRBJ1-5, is DSGVTQTPKHLITATGQRVTLRCSPRSGDLSVYWYQQSLDQGLQFLIQYYNGEERAKGNILERFSAQQFPDLHSELNLSSLELGDSALYFCASSAAGGPQHFGDGTRLSIL.

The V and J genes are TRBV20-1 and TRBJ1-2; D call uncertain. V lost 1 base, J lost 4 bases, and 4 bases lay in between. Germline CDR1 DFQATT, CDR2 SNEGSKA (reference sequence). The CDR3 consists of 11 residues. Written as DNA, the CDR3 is TGCAGTGCTAGAGCAGGCTATGGCTACACCTTC. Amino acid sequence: CSARAGYGYTF.

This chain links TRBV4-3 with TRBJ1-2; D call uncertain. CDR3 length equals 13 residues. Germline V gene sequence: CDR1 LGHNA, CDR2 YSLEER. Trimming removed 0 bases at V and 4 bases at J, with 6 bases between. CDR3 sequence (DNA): TGCGCCAGCAGCCAAGAAGGCGGCTATGGCTACACCTTC. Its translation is CASSQEGGYGYTF.

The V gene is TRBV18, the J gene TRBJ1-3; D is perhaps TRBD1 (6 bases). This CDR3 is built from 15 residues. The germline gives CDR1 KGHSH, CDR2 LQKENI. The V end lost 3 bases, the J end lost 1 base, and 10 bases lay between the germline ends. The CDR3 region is CASSPPGESGNTIYF. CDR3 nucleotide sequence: TGTGCCAGCTCACCGCCAGGGGAGTCTGGAAACACCATATATTTT. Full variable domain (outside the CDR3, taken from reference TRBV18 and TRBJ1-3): NAGVMQNPRHLVRRRGQEARLRCSPMKGHSHVYWYRQLPEEGLKFMVYLQKENIIDESGMPKERFSAEFPKEGPSILRIQQVVRGDSAAYFCASSPPGESGNTIYFGEGSWLTVV.

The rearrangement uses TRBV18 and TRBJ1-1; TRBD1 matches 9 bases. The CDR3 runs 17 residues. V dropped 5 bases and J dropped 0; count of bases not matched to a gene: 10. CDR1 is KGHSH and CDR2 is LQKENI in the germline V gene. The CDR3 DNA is TGTGCCAGCTCAAGAGTCGACAGGGGGAATTTGAACACTGAAGCTTTCTTT. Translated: CASSRVDRGNLNTEAFF.

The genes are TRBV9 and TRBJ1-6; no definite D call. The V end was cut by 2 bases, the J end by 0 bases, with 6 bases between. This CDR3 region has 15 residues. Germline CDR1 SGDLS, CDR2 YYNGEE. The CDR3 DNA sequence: TGTGCCAGCAGCGTCACGGGCTCCTATAATTCACCCCTCCACTTT. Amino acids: CASSVTGSYNSPLHF. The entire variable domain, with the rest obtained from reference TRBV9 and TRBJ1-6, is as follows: DSGVTQTPKHLITATGQRVTLRCSPRSGDLSVYWYQQSLDQGLQFLIQYYNGEERAKGNILERFSAQQFPDLHSELNLSSLELGDSALYFCASSVTGSYNSPLHFGNGTRLTVT.

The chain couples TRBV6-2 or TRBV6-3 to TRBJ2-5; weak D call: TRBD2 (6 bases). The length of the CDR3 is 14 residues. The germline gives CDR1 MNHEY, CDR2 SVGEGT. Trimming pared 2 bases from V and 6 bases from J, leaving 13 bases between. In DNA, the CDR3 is TGTGCCAGCAGTTACGGGACTCGAGTCAAGACCCAGTACTTC. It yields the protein CASSYGTRVKTQYF.

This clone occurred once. As DNA, the CDR3 is TGTGCCAGCTCACGGGGACAGGGGGCGATGGAGACCCAGTACTTC. It specifies CASSRGQGAMETQYF. V is TRBV18 and J is TRBJ2-5; the match to TRBD1 covers 12 bases. CDR1 and CDR2 (germline): KGHSH, LQKENI. The trim removed 4 bases at V and 5 bases at J, leaving 5 bases unmatched. The CDR3 spans 15 residues.

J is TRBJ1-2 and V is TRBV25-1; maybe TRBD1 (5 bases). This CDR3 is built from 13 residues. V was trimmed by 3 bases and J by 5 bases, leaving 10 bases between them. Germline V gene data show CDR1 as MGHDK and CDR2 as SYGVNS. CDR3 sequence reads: CASSDKGRYGYTF. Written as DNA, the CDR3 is TGTGCCAGCAGTGATAAGGGGAGGTATGGCTACACCTTC.

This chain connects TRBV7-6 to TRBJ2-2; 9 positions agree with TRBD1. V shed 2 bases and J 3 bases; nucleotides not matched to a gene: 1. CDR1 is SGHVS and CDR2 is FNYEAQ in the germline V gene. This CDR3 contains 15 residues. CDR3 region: CASSLRTGDTGELFF. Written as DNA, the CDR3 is TGTGCCAGCAGCTTACGGACAGGGGACACCGGGGAGCTGTTTTTT. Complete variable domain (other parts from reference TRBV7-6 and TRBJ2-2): GAGVSQSPRYKVTKRGQDVALRCDPISGHVSLYWYRQALGQGPEFLTYFNYEAQQDKSGLPNDRFSAERPEGSISTLTIQRTEQRDSAMYRCASSLRTGDTGELFFGEGSRLTVL.

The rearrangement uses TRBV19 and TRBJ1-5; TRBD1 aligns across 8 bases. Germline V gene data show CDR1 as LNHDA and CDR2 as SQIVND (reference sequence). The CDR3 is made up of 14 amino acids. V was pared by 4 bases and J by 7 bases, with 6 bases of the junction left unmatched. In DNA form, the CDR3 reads TGTGCCAGTAGTACAGACAGGGGCGGACAGCCCCAGCATTTT. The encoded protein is CASSTDRGGQPQHF.

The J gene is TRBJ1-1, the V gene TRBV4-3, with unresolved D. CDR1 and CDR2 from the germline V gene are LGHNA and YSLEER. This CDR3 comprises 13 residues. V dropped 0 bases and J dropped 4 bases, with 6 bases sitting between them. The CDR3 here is CASSQDRSTEAFF. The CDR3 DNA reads TGCGCCAGCAGCCAAGATAGGAGCACTGAAGCTTTCTTT.

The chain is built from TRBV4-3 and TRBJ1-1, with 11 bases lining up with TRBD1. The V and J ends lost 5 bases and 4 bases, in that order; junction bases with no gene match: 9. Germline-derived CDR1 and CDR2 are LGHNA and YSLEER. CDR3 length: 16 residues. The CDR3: CASSNLGTGGFTEAFF. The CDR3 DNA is TGCGCCAGCAGCAATTTAGGGACAGGGGGTTTCACTGAAGCTTTCTTT.

Here the CDR3 DNA reads TGTGCCAGCAGTCAAGTACTGAGCAATGGCTACACCTTC. This translates into CASSQVLSNGYTF. This sequence joins TRBV2 and TRBJ1-2; D is unresolved. Per the germline V gene, CDR1 is SNHLY and CDR2 is FYNNEI. The V gene lost 5 bases and the J gene lost 6 bases, with 13 bases spanning the gap. The CDR3 length is 13 residues.

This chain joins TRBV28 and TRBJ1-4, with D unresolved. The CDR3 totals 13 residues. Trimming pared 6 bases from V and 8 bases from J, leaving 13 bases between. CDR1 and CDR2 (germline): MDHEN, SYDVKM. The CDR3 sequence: CASSDGLREKLFF. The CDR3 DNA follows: TGTGCCAGCAGCGACGGACTTAGAGAAAAACTGTTTTTT. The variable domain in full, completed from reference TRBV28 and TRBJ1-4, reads DVKVTQSSRYLVKRTGEKVFLECVQDMDHENMFWYRQDPGLGLRLIYFSYDVKMKEKGDIPEGYSVSREKKERFSLILESASTNQTSMYLCASSDGLREKLFFGSGTQLSVL.

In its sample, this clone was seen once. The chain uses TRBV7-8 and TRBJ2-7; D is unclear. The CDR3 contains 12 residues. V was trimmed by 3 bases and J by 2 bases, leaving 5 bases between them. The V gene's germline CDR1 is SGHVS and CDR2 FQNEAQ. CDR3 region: CASSLAPYEQYF. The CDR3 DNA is TGTGCCAGCAGCTTGGCCCCCTACGAGCAGTACTTC. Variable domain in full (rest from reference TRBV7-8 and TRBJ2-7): GAGVSQSPRYKVAKRGQDVALRCDPISGHVSLFWYQQALGQGPEFLTYFQNEAQLDKSGLPSDRFFAERPEGSVSTLKIQRTQQEDSAVYLCASSLAPYEQYFGPGTRLTVT.

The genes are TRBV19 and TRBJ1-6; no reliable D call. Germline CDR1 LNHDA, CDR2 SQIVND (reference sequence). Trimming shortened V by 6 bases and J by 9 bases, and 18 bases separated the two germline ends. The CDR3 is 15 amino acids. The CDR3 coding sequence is TGTGCCAGTAGCGAATATGGGCCGGGAGGTTCACCCCTCCACTTT. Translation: CASSEYGPGGSPLHF.

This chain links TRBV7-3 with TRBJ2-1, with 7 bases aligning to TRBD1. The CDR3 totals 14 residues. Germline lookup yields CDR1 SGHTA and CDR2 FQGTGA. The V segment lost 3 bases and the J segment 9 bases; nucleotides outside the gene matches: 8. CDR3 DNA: TGTGCCAGCAGCTTCCCCGGGACAGACAGTGAGCAGTTCTTC. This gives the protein CASSFPGTDSEQFF. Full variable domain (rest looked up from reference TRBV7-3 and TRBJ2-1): GAGVSQTPSNKVTEKGKYVELRCDPISGHTALYWYRQSLGQGPEFLIYFQGTGAADDSGLPNDRFFAVRPEGSVSTLKIQRTERGDSAVYLCASSFPGTDSEQFFGPGTRLTVL.

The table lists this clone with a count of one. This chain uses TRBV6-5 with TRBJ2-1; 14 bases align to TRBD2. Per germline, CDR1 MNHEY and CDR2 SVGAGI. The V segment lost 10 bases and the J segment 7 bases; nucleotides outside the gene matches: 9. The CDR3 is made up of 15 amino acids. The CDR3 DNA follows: TGTGCCACCTATCGTCGACTAGCGGGGGGGAATGAGCAGTTCTTC. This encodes CATYRRLAGGNEQFF.

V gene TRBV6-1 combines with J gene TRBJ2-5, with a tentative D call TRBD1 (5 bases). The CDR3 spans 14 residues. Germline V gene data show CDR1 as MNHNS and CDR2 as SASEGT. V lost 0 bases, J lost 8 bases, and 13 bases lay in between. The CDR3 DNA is TGTGCCAGCAGTGAAGCTACAGGAAGGAGCACCCAGTACTTC. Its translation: CASSEATGRSTQYF.

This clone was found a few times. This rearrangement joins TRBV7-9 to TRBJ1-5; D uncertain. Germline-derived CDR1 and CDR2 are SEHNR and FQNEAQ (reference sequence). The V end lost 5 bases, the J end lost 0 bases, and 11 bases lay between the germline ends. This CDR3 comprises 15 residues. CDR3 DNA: TGTGCCAGCAGCAACAACAGATATAGCAATCAGCCCCAGCATTTT. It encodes CASSNNRYSNQPQHF.

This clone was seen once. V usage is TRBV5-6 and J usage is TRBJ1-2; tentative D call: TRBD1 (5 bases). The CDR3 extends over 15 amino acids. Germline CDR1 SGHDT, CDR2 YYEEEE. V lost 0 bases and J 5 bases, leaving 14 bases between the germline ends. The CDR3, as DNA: TGTGCCAGCAGCTTGGGTTTCCAGGGTCATTATGGCTACACCTTC. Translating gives CASSLGFQGHYGYTF.

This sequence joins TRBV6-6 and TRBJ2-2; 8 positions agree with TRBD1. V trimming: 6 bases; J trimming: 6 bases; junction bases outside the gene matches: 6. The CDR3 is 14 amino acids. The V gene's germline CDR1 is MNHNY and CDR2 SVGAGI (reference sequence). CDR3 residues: CASSSDRVAGELFF. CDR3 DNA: TGTGCCAGCAGCTCGGACAGGGTGGCCGGGGAGCTGTTTTTT.